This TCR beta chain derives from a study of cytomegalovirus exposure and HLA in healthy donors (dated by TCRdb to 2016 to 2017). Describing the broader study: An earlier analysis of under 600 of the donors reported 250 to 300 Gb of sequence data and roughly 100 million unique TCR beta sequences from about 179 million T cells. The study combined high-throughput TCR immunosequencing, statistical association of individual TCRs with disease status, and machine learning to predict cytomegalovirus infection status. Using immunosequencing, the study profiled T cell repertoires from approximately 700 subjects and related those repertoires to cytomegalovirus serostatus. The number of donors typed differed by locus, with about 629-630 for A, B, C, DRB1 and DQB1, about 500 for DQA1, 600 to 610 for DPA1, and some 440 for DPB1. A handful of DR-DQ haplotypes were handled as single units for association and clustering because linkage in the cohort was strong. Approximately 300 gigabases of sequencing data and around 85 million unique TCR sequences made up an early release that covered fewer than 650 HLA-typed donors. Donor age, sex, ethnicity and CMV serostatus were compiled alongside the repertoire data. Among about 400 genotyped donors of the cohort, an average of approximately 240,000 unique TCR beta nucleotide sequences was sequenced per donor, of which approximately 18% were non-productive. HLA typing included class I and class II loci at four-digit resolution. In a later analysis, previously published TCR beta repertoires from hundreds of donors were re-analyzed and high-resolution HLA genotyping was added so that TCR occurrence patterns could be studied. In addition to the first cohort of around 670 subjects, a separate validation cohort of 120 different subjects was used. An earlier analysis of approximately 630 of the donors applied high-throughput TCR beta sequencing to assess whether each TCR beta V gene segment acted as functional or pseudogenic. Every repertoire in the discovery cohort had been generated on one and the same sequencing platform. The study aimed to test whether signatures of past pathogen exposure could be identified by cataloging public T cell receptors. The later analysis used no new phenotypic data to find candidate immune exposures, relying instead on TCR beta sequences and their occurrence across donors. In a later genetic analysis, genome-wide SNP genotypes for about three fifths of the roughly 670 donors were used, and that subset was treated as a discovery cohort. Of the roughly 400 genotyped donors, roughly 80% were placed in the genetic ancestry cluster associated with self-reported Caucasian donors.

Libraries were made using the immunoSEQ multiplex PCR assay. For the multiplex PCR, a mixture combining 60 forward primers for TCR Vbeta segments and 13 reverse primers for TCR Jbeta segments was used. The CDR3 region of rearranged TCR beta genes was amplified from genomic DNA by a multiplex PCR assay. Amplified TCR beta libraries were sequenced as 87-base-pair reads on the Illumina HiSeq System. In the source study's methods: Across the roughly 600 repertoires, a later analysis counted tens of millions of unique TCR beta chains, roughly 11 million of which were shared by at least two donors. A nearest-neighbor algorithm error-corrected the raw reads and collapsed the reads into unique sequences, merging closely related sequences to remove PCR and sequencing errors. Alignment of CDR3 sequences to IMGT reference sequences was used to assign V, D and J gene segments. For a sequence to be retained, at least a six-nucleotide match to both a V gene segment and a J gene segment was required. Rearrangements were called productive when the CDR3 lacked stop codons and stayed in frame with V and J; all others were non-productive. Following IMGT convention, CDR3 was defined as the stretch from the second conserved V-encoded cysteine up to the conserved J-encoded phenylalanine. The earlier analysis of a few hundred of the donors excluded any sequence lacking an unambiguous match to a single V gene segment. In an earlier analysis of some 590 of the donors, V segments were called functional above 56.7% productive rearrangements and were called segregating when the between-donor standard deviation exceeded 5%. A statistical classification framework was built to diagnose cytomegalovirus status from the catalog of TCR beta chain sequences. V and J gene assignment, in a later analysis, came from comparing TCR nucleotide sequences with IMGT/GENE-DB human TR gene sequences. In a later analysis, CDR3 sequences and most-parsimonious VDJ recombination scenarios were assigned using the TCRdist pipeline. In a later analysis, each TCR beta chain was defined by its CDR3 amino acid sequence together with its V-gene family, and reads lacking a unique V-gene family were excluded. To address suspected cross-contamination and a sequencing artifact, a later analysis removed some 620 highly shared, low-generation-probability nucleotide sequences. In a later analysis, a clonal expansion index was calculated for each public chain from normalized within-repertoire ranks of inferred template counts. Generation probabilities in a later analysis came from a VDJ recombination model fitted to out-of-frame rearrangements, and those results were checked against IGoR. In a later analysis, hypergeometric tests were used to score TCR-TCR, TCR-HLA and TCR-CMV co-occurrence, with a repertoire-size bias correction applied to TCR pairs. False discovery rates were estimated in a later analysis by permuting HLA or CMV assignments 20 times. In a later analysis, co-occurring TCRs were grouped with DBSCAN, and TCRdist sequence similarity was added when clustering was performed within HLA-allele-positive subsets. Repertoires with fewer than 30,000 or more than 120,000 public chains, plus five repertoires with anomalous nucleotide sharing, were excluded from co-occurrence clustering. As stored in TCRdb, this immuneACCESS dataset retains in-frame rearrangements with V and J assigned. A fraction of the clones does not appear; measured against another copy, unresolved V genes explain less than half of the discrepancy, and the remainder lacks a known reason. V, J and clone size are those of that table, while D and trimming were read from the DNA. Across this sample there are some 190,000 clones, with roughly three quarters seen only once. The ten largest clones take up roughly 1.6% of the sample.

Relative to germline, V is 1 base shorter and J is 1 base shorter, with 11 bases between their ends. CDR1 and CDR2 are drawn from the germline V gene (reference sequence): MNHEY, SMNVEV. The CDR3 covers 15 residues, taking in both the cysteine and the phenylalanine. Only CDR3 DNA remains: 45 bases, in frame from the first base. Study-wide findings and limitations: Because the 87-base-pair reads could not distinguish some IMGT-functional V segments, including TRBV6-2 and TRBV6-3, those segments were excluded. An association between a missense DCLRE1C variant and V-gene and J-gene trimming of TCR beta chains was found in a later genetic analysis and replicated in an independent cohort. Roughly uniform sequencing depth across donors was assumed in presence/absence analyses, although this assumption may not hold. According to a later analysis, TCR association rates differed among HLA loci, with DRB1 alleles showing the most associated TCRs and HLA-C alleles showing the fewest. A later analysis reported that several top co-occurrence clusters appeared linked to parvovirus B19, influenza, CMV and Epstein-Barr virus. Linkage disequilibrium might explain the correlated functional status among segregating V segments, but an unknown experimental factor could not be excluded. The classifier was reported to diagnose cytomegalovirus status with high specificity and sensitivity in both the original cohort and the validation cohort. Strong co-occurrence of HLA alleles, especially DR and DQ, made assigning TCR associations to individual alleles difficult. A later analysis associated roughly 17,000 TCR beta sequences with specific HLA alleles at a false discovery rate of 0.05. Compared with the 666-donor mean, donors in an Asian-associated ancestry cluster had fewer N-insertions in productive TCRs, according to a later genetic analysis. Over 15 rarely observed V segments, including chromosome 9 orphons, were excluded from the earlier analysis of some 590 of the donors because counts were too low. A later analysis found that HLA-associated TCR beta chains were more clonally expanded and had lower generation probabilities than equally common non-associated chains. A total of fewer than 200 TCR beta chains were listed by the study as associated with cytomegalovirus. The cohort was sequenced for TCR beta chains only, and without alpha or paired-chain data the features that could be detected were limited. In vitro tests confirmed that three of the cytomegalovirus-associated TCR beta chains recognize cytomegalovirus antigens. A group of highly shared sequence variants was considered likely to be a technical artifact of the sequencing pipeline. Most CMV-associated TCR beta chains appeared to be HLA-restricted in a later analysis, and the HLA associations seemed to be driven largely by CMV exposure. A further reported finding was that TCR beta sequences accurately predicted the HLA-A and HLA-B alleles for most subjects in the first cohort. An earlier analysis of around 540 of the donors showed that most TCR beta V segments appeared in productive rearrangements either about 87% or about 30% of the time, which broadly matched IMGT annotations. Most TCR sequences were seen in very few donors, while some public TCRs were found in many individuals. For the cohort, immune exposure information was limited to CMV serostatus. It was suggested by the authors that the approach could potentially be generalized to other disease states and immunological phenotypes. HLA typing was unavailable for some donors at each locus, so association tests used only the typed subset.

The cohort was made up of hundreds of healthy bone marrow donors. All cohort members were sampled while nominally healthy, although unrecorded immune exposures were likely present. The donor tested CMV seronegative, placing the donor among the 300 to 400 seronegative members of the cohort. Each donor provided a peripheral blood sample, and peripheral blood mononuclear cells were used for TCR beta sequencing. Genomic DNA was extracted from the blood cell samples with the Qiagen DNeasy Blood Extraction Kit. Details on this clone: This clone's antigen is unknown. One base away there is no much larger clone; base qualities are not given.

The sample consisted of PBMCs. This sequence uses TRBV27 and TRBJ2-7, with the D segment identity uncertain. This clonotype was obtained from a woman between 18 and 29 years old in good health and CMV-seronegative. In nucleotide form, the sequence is TGTGCCAGCAGTTTATACCCCATGGCATCCTACGAGCAGTACTTC. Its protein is CASSLYPMASYEQYF.